The 13 T cell receptor beta chains presented below share a single source sample, sequenced in a study of glioma-infiltrating T cells after dendritic cell vaccination. Time point described: after dendritic cell vaccination, including at tumor progression/relapse. Profiled with immunoSEQ multiplex PCR; TCRdb holds only in-frame clones, not every one. The sample includes fewer than 85,000 clones, over 75% of them seen just once. The sequencing used blood, collected after dendritic cell vaccination. All receptors derive from a human donor with glioblastoma.

The V call is TRBV7-9, the J call TRBJ1-2; D is unresolved. The CDR3 is made up of 13 amino acids. V was clipped by 3 bases and J by 10 bases, with 15 bases between them. Germline V gene data show CDR1 as SEHNR and CDR2 as FQNEAQ (reference sequence). CDR3 sequence: CASSFLPHDDYTF. CDR3 coding DNA: TGTGCCAGCAGCTTTCTACCTCACGATGACTACACCTTC.

The chain joins TRBV7-9 to TRBJ1-4; D unresolved. This CDR3 spans 14 amino acids. Germline V lookup: CDR1 SEHNR, CDR2 FQNEAQ (reference sequence). The germline V and J ends were trimmed by 3 bases and 8 bases, with 13 bases remaining between them. The DNA for the CDR3 is TGTGCCAGCAGCTTGAACAGTTATAGGGAAAAACTGTTTTTT. Residues: CASSLNSYREKLFF.

The genes are TRBV7-9 and TRBJ2-7; D not resolved. V was cut by 3 bases and J by 6 bases, with 12 bases left in between. The germline V gene has CDR1 SEHNR and CDR2 FQNEAQ (reference sequence). The CDR3 is made up of 13 amino acids. DNA for the CDR3: TGTGCCAGCAGCTTTACGGGTCCGCGCGAGCAGTACTTC. It yields the protein CASSFTGPREQYF.

A single count supports this clone. DNA for the CDR3: TGTGCCAGCAGCCTCGGGTCGAACACTGAAGCTTTCTTT. It codes for CASSLGSNTEAFF. This chain connects TRBV7-3 to TRBJ1-1; D not certain. This CDR3 has 13 amino acids. CDR1 is SGHTA and CDR2 is FQGTGA in the germline V gene. The V end was cut by 5 bases, the J end by 1 base, with 8 bases between.

The V gene is TRBV10-3, the J gene TRBJ2-1; the D gene is possibly TRBD2 (5 bases). Germline V gene lookup returns CDR1 ENHRY and CDR2 SYGVKD. The V and J ends lost 0 bases and 5 bases respectively, with 5 bases between them. This CDR3 has 13 amino acids. CDR3 amino acids: CAISESRDNEQFF. CDR3 nucleotides: TGTGCCATCAGTGAGTCGAGGGACAATGAGCAGTTCTTC.

The rearrangement uses TRBV7-9 and TRBJ2-3; 9 bases fit TRBD2. V shed 2 bases, J shed 7 bases, and the junction held 7 bases outside the gene matches. The CDR3 has 15 amino acids. Per the germline V gene, CDR1 is SEHNR and CDR2 is FQNEAQ (reference sequence). The CDR3 spells CASSLILAGSHTQYF. The CDR3 nucleotides read TGTGCCAGCAGCTTAATCCTAGCGGGGTCCCATACGCAGTATTTT.

This clone has a single count. The V call is TRBV29-1, the J call TRBJ1-1; the match to TRBD1 covers 9 bases. V was pared by 8 bases and J by 5 bases, with 9 bases of the junction left unmatched. Per germline, CDR1 SQVTM and CDR2 ANQGSEA. This CDR3 has 13 residues. The CDR3 loop is CSSQQGAGTEAFF. The CDR3 DNA reads as TGCAGCTCACAACAGGGGGCGGGTACTGAAGCTTTCTTT.

The J gene is TRBJ2-7, the V gene TRBV6-4, with D possibly TRBD1 on 5 matching bases. V lost 8 bases and J lost 0, with 14 bases in between. CDR1 and CDR2 (germline): MRHNA, SNTAGT. This CDR3 has 14 residues. This chain's CDR3 is CASFIRVSSYEQYF. In DNA, the CDR3 is TGTGCCAGCTTTATCAGGGTCAGCTCCTACGAGCAGTACTTC.

This chain joins TRBV29-1 and TRBJ2-2; 10 bases agree with TRBD2. The CDR3 contains 15 residues. Trimming took 6 bases from V and 5 from J; bases not matched to a gene: 9. The germline gives CDR1 SQVTM, CDR2 ANQGSEA. CDR3: CSVKRGGVETGELFF. In DNA, the CDR3 is TGCAGCGTGAAGCGGGGGGGCGTGGAAACCGGGGAGCTGTTTTTT.

The chain has TRBV29-1 and TRBJ1-6, with 11 bases identical to TRBD1. Germline CDR1 SQVTM, CDR2 ANQGSEA. V was clipped by 7 bases and J by 15 bases; unmatched bases: 8. The CDR3 is made up of 12 amino acids. This CDR3 is CSARGGTGGLHF. The CDR3 nucleotides read TGCAGCGCCAGAGGGGGGACAGGGGGCCTCCACTTT.

The chain combines TRBV7-2 with TRBJ1-2; D gene ambiguous. V lost 1 base, J lost 4 bases, and 7 bases lay in between. The CDR3 loop spans 13 amino acids. Germline V gene data show CDR1 as SGHTA and CDR2 as FQGNSA. The DNA for the CDR3 is TGTGCCAGCAGCTTAGGGAGGGCCTATGGCTACACCTTC. Translation: CASSLGRAYGYTF.

The V gene is TRBV6-5, the J gene TRBJ2-7; D ambiguous. CDR3 length: 14 amino acids. Germline loops: CDR1 MNHEY, CDR2 SVGAGI. Trimming cost V 0 bases and J 4 bases, with 10 bases left between them. This chain's CDR3 is CASSYSNTAYEQYF. In DNA form, the CDR3 reads TGTGCCAGCAGTTACTCGAACACAGCTTACGAGCAGTACTTC.

The chain carries TRBV5-1 and TRBJ2-2, with TRBD1 matching over 8 bases. V was clipped by 7 bases and J by 1 base; unmatched bases: 3. The CDR3 is 14 residues long. Germline CDR1 SGHRS, CDR2 YFSETQ. In DNA form, the CDR3 reads TGCGCCAGCGGGGGGACAGGGAACACCGGGGAGCTGTTTTTT. Translation gives CASGGTGNTGELFF.